The rows below give T cell receptor beta chains drawn from one sample of a study of blood T cell repertoires in COVID-19. The method was immunoSEQ multiplex PCR; TCRdb's version includes in-frame clones alone and lacks a portion of them. The data show around 100,000 clones, with about 86% seen just once and approximately 2.6% held by the top ten. What was sequenced was PBMCs or T cells enriched from blood (not recorded which). These receptors were taken from a woman in her forties or fifties who had recovered from COVID-19. Each CDR3 is given with its conserved first and last residue. A D gene is named only where the DNA matches it firmly. Clone size is not always given. Where it is, it says once, few, many or a class for expanded clones.

cdr3_aa cdr3_nt clone_size j_call v_call d_call
CASSQGAPSTYEQYF TGTGCCAGCAGCCAGGGGGCACCCTCAACCTACGAGCAGTACTTC . TRBJ2-7 TRBV7-2 TRBD1
CASSADRANSYNEQFF TGCGCCAGCAGCGCCGACAGGGCTAACTCCTACAATGAGCAGTTCTTC . TRBJ2-1 TRBV5-1 TRBD1
CASRRNLDSEQYF TGTGCCAGCAGAAGGAATTTAGACTCCGAGCAGTACTTC . TRBJ2-7 TRBV2 .
CASSQGGGGEKLFF TGTGCCAGCAGCCAAGGAGGGGGTGGTGAAAAACTGTTTTTT . TRBJ1-4 TRBV3-1/TRBV3-2 .
CASSQSLGLAGVYNEQFF TGCGCCAGCAGCCAATCTTTAGGACTAGCGGGAGTCTACAATGAGCAGTTCTTC . TRBJ2-1 TRBV4-1 TRBD2
CASSLLLEGEGDTQYF TGTGCCAGCAGTCTCCTCCTGGAGGGGGAGGGAGATACGCAGTATTTT . TRBJ2-3 TRBV28 .
CASSGGDRGDNEQFF TGCGCCAGCAGTGGTGGGGACAGGGGTGACAATGAGCAGTTCTTC . TRBJ2-1 TRBV10-1 TRBD1
CASSLGPSNTGELFF TGTGCCAGCAGCTTGGGGCCTTCTAACACCGGGGAGCTGTTTTTT . TRBJ2-2 TRBV7-9 .
CASSSQGAWYGYTF TGTGCCAGCAGTTCCCAGGGGGCGTGGTATGGCTACACCTTC . TRBJ1-2 TRBV27 TRBD1
CASTGVSGYTF TGTGCCAGCACGGGGGTGAGTGGCTACACCTTC . TRBJ1-2 TRBV28 .
CASSVALMSGGRDEQFF TGTGCCAGCAGCGTAGCGTTAATGAGCGGGGGGCGCGATGAGCAGTTCTTC . TRBJ2-1 TRBV9 TRBD2
CATSQRDRDGYTF TGTGCCACCAGCCAACGGGACAGAGATGGCTACACCTTC . TRBJ1-2 TRBV24-1 TRBD1
CSAEAGGTDTQYF TGCAGCGCCGAAGCTGGGGGGACAGATACGCAGTATTTT once TRBJ2-3 TRBV29-1 .
CASSESTAMNTEAFF TGCGCCAGCAGTGAGTCGACAGCTATGAACACTGAAGCTTTCTTT . TRBJ1-1 TRBV10-1 .
CASSFLQELYGYTF TGTGCCAGCAGTTTTTTACAGGAACTTTACGGCTACACCTTC . TRBJ1-2 TRBV28 .
CASSQGTKSGNTIYF TGCGCCAGCAGCCAAGGGACAAAATCTGGAAACACCATATATTTT . TRBJ1-3 TRBV5-1 .
CASSLRGGTEAFF TGTGCCAGCAGCTTACGCGGAGGCACTGAAGCTTTCTTT . TRBJ1-1 TRBV7-8 .
CASSFMGDYGYTF TGTGCCAGCAGTTTCATGGGCGACTATGGCTACACCTTC . TRBJ1-2 TRBV28 .
CASSRTSGATDTQYF TGTGCCAGCAGCCGTACTAGCGGGGCCACGGATACGCAGTATTTT . TRBJ2-3 TRBV3-1/TRBV3-2 TRBD2
CASSLTSVLAGVEQFF TGTGCCAGCAGTCTGACTAGTGTGTTGGCGGGCGTTGAGCAGTTCTTC . TRBJ2-1 TRBV27 .
CASSSNGGPSYEQYF TGTGCCAGCTCATCAAACGGGGGGCCTTCCTACGAGCAGTACTTC . TRBJ2-7 TRBV18 .
CASSSGVWDYEQYF TGTGCCAGCAGCTCAGGGGTCTGGGACTACGAGCAGTACTTC . TRBJ2-7 TRBV9 .
CASSLAGPTGELFF TGTGCCAGCAGTTTAGCAGGGCCCACCGGGGAGCTGTTTTTT once TRBJ2-2 TRBV28 .
CASRGLAGDNEQFF TGCGCCAGCAGGGGACTAGCGGGGGATAATGAGCAGTTCTTC . TRBJ2-1 TRBV10-2 TRBD2
CASSPQGQGVSYEQYF TGTGCCAGCAGTCCACAGGGACAGGGGGTCTCCTACGAGCAGTACTTC . TRBJ2-7 TRBV27 TRBD1
CASSFLPHAGTDNTEAFF TGTGCCAGCAGTTTCTTGCCTCACGCCGGGACAGATAACACTGAAGCTTTCTTT . TRBJ1-1 TRBV28 TRBD1
CASTPTGHYGYTF TGTGCCAGTACCCCGACAGGCCACTATGGCTACACCTTC . TRBJ1-2 TRBV19 .
CASSPPLAGYNEQFF TGTGCCAGCAGCCCGCCCTTAGCGGGGTACAATGAGCAGTTCTTC few TRBJ2-1 TRBV5-5 TRBD2
CASSNPGQGAYEQYF TGTGCCAGTAGTAACCCGGGACAGGGGGCCTACGAGCAGTACTTC . TRBJ2-7 TRBV19 TRBD1